This passage covers 14 T cell receptor beta chains from one sample sequenced in a study of blood T cell repertoires in COVID-19. Sequenced by immunoSEQ multiplex PCR; TCRdb stores in-frame clones only, minus some. The repertoire holds 250,000 to 350,000 clones, with about 87% as singletons. The sequencing sample was made of PBMCs or T cells enriched from blood (not recorded which). The receptor source for this set is a woman aged 45 to 65 who had recovered from COVID-19.

The V gene is TRBV11-2, the J gene TRBJ1-1, with D unresolved. CDR3 size: 15 residues. Per germline, CDR1 SGHAT and CDR2 FQNNGV. Trimming left V 0 bases short and J 1 base short, with 9 bases between. CDR3 amino acids: CASSLELDSNTEAFF. The CDR3 coding sequence is TGTGCCAGCAGCTTAGAGTTGGACTCGAACACTGAAGCTTTCTTT.

The chain is built from TRBV7-9 and TRBJ1-1; 8 nucleotides align to TRBD1. Germline-derived CDR1 and CDR2 are SEHNR and FQNEAQ (reference sequence). This CDR3 is built from 17 residues. V lost 3 bases and J lost 0; bases outside the gene matches: 9. The CDR3 protein is CASSLVRQGPLNTEAFF. The CDR3 DNA sequence: TGTGCCAGCAGCTTGGTTAGACAGGGGCCCCTGAACACTGAAGCTTTCTTT.

This chain links TRBV18 with TRBJ2-3; D may be TRBD2 (5 bases). The length of the CDR3 is 13 residues. Trimming took off 5 bases at V and 4 bases at J, with 10 bases between the two ends. The germline V gene encodes CDR1 KGHSH and CDR2 LQKENI. Here the CDR3 reads CASSSIASDTQYF. The CDR3 region has the DNA TGTGCCAGCTCATCAATAGCGTCAGATACGCAGTATTTT.

A note on this clone: This sample also contains other DNA sequences that code for the same CDR3. CDR3: CASSIAGNQPQHF. In nucleotides, the CDR3 is TGTGCCAGTAGTATAGCAGGGAATCAGCCCCAGCATTTT. The chain uses TRBV19 and TRBJ1-5, with D possibly matching TRBD1 (5 bases). This CDR3 has 13 residues. Trimming pared 1 base from V and 4 bases from J, leaving 5 bases between. Per germline, CDR1 LNHDA and CDR2 SQIVND (reference sequence).

The CDR3 loop reads CASSQGTPEVGYTF. CDR3 coding DNA: TGCGCCAGCAGCCAGGGGACACCCGAAGTTGGCTACACCTTC. The V gene is TRBV5-1, the J gene TRBJ1-2; D is perhaps TRBD1 (6 bases). CDR3 size: 14 residues. Germline assignment: CDR1 SGHRS and CDR2 YFSETQ. Trimming removed 4 bases at V and 7 bases at J, with 17 bases between.

The rearrangement joins TRBV28 to TRBJ1-3; TRBD1 agrees at 8 bases. V was pared by 4 bases and J by 7 bases, with 9 bases of the junction left unmatched. This CDR3 is 15 amino acids long. The germline V gene encodes CDR1 MDHEN and CDR2 SYDVKM. DNA of the CDR3: TGTGCCAGCAGTTCCTCAGGGGGCCTGGTGAACACCATATATTTT. As protein: CASSSSGGLVNTIYF. Based on the CDR3 plus reference TRBV28 and TRBJ1-3, the full variable domain is DVKVTQSSRYLVKRTGEKVFLECVQDMDHENMFWYRQDPGLGLRLIYFSYDVKMKEKGDIPEGYSVSREKKERFSLILESASTNQTSMYLCASSSSGGLVNTIYFGEGSWLTVV.

Written as DNA, the CDR3 is TGCGCCAGCAGCCAAGCTAACAGGGGTTCTGGGGCCAACGTCCTGACTTTC. Translated, it gives CASSQANRGSGANVLTF. The V call is TRBV4-3, the J call TRBJ2-6; 7 bases fit TRBD1. V gave up 1 base and J gave up 1 base; unmatched junction bases: 4. Per germline, CDR1 LGHNA and CDR2 YSLEER. The CDR3 is 17 amino acids.

The count of this clone is one. The chain uses TRBV6-6 and TRBJ1-1; D might be TRBD1 (5 bases). Looked up from germline, CDR1 is MNHNY and CDR2 is SVGAGI (reference sequence). This CDR3 is built from 14 residues. Trimming cost V 2 bases and J 1 base, with 8 bases left between them. CDR3 in DNA: TGTGCCAGCAGTTACCCAGGGAAGAACACTGAAGCTTTCTTT. Protein sequence: CASSYPGKNTEAFF.

The V and J genes are TRBV21-1 and TRBJ1-2. TRBV21-1 is flagged as a pseudogene. CDR3 size: 15 residues. The CDR3 nucleotides read TGTGCCAGCAGCAGGATTTCCCGGGGGAGGAATGGCTACACCTTC. This encodes CASSRISRGRNGYTF.

This chain uses TRBV10-3 with TRBJ1-2; D is ambiguous. This CDR3 has 15 amino acids. The germline gives CDR1 ENHRY, CDR2 SYGVKD. Trimming removed 3 bases at V and 2 bases at J, with 13 bases between. CDR3 residues: CAISDPGNSNYGYTF. As DNA, the CDR3 is TGTGCCATCAGTGATCCGGGAAATTCCAACTATGGCTACACCTTC.

This sequence joins TRBV27 and TRBJ1-4; 7 nucleotides line up with TRBD1. The J segment lost 8 bases and the V segment lost 5 bases, leaving 17 bases of the junction unmatched. Germline V gene sequence: CDR1 MNHEY, CDR2 SMNVEV (reference sequence). This CDR3 is 17 amino acids long. The CDR3 DNA follows: TGTGCCAGCAGTCCCTACTTCCTCGACAGGGATCCGGAAAAACTGTTTTTT. Translation: CASSPYFLDRDPEKLFF.

The V and J genes are TRBV7-2 and TRBJ2-7; D gene unclear. CDR1 and CDR2 (germline): SGHTA, FQGNSA. The CDR3 is 14 amino acids. V lost 1 base to trimming and J lost 1 base, with 8 bases between them. CDR3 DNA sequence: TGTGCCAGCAGCTTAGGGCAGTTATCCTACGAGCAGTACTTC. Translated: CASSLGQLSYEQYF.

CDR3 nucleotide sequence: TGTGCCAGCGCTAACAGGGTATATTCACCCCTCCACTTT. Its protein is CASANRVYSPLHF. This chain links TRBV6-5 with TRBJ1-6; the D gene is possibly TRBD1 (6 bases). The V end lost 8 bases, the J end lost 8 bases, and 13 bases lay between the germline ends. CDR1 is MNHEY and CDR2 is SVGAGI in the germline V gene. The CDR3 totals 13 residues.

The V and J genes are TRBV19 and TRBJ1-2; D is undetermined. The CDR3 spans 12 residues. Germline lookup yields CDR1 LNHDA and CDR2 SQIVND (reference sequence). The V and J ends lost 5 bases and 6 bases respectively, with 10 bases between them. CDR3 DNA: TGTGCCAGTAGTCCAAGCGGGAATGGCTACACCTTC. It yields the protein CASSPSGNGYTF.